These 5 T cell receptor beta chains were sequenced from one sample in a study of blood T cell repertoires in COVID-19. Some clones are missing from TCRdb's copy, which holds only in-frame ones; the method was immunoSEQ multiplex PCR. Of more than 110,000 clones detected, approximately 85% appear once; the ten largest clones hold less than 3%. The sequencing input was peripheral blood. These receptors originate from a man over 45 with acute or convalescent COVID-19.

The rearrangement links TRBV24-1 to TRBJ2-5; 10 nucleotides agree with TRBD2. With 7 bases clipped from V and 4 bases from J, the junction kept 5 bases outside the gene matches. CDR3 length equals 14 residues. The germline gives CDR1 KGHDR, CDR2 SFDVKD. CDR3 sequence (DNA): TGTGCCACCAGAGCGGGGGGGGGTTTAGAGACCCAGTACTTC. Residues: CATRAGGGLETQYF.

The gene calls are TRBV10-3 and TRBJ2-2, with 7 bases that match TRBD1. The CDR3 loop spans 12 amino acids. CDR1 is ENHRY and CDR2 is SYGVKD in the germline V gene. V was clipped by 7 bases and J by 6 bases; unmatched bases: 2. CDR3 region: CAIKGASGELFF. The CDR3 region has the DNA TGTGCCATCAAGGGGGCCTCCGGGGAGCTGTTTTTT.

The CDR3 is CAWSAGGTQETQYF. The CDR3 DNA reads TGTGCCTGGTCGGCAGGGGGGACACAAGAGACCCAGTACTTC. This chain links TRBV30 with TRBJ2-5; possible D gene TRBD1, 7 bases. Trimming took off 5 bases at V and 2 bases at J, with 15 bases between the two ends. The CDR3 is 14 residues long. The germline V gene encodes CDR1 GTSNPN and CDR2 SVGIG (reference sequence).

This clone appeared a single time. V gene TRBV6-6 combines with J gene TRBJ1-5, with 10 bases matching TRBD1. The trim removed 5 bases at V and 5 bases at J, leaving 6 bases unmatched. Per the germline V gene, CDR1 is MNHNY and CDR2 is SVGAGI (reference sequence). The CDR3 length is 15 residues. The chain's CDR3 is CASSTRDRGDQPQHF. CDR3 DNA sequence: TGTGCCAGCAGTACCCGGGACAGGGGCGATCAGCCCCAGCATTTT.

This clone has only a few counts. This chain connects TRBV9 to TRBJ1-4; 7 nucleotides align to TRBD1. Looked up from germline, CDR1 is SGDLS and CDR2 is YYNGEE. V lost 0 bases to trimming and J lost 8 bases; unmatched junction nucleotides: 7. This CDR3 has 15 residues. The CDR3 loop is CASSVEGALGEKLFF. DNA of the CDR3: TGTGCCAGCAGCGTAGAGGGGGCCCTAGGGGAAAAACTGTTTTTT. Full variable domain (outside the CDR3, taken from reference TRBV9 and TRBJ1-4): DSGVTQTPKHLITATGQRVTLRCSPRSGDLSVYWYQQSLDQGLQFLIQYYNGEERAKGNILERFSAQQFPDLHSELNLSSLELGDSALYFCASSVEGALGEKLFFGSGTQLSVL.